The source of this TCR beta chain is a study of blood T cell repertoires in COVID-19. About the study: Samples taken during acute and convalescent COVID-19 were collected in the United States, Italy and Spain. PBMCs, B-cell-depleted T cells, or T cells were the source of the cDNA or gDNA that made up the material.

V dropped 3 bases and J dropped 2; count of bases not matched to a gene: 4. The V gene's germline CDR1 is MNHEY and CDR2 SMNVEV (reference sequence). The CDR3 runs 15 residues. Assignment of participants to cohorts was predicated upon participant-reported clinical history. Per the study methods: Amplification of reference gene primers was used by the study to estimate nucleated cell counts. Only in-frame clones appear in the TCRdb table, and some are missing; sequencing was by immunoSEQ multiplex PCR. V, J and clone size were drawn from that table, and D and trimming were deduced from the DNA. The top ten clones hold about 1.7% of a sample with fewer than 350,000 clones, around 86% of them seen once.

The sequencing input was PBMCs or T cells enriched from blood (not recorded which). This rearrangement joins TRBV27 to TRBJ2-1; 7 nucleotides agree with TRBD2. The sequence derives from a woman aged 40 to 50 who had recovered from COVID-19. The CDR3, as DNA: TGTGCCAGCAGTTTTTCCGCGGGGGCCTACAATGAGCAGTTCTTC. Translation: CASSFSAGAYNEQFF.